This paragraph reports one TCR beta chain. In the original analysis: Scientists estimated how many nucleated cells there were by amplifying reference gene primers. The assay was immunoSEQ multiplex PCR, and TCRdb's table has in-frame clones only and misses some. V, J and clone size reflect that table, while D and trimming were determined from the DNA. The sample consists of about 270,000 clones, roughly nine tenths of them appearing once. The entry originates in a study of blood T cell repertoires in COVID-19. Across the study: Acute and convalescent COVID-19 samples came from the United States, Italy and Spain. The cDNA or gDNA used as material had been derived from T cells, B-cell-depleted T cells, or PBMCs.

Germline CDR1 reads MNHEY; CDR2 reads SMNVEV (reference sequence). The V end was cut by 2 bases, the J end by 3 bases, with 9 bases between. The CDR3 runs to 14 residues. The specimen sequenced was peripheral blood. The sequence was collected from a man between 40 and 49 years old with active or convalescent COVID-19. The chain links TRBV27 to TRBJ2-3; D might be TRBD2 (6 bases). The CDR3 DNA sequence: TGTGCCAGCAGTTTAAACGGGGGAACAGATACGCAGTATTTT. Translated: CASSLNGGTDTQYF.